The present TCR beta chain was sequenced within a study of T-cell memory formation after mild COVID-19. Notes on this clonotype: Its antigen is not known.

Germline V gives CDR1 SEHNR, CDR2 FQNEAQ (reference sequence). V dropped 3 bases and J dropped 4 bases, with 15 bases sitting between them. The CDR3 contains 15 residues. Study conclusions and caveats: Pre-infection memory already had some responding clones, implying cross-reactive memory joined.

Using its own MiXCR run on the 5' RACE reads, TCRdb lists one record per CDR3 protein. The sample lists about 400,000 distinct CDR3 sequences; less than 25% were seen once. The sequence came from an adult woman who had mild COVID-19 (a few samples of this study predate the infection). Cell type and time point are not known. The rearrangement uses TRBV7-9 and TRBJ1-1, with a tentative D call TRBD1 (5 bases). Material: PBMCs or a T cell subset sorted from them (not recorded which). The CDR3: CASSLQGPPGTEAFF. The CDR3 coding sequence is TGTGCCAGCAGCTTGCAGGGCCCCCCAGGCACTGAAGCTTTCTTT.